The entry below gives a single T cell receptor beta chain sequence along with its context. The germline CDR1 and CDR2 sequences are PRHDT and FYEKMQ (reference sequence). Trimming took 5 bases from V and 9 from J; bases not matched to a gene: 9. The CDR3 totals 14 residues. The data originate from a study of technical replicates of blood from a few donors. Libraries were prepared by immunoSEQ multiplex PCR; TCRdb keeps only in-frame clonotypes and omits some of them. Of about 66,000 clones in the sample, around nine tenths are singletons; the top ten hold around 4.6%. This sequence was found in a human donor in good health. Some clones in this sample may be carry-over from other donors' samples. Sample: PBMCs. This chain links TRBV13 with TRBJ2-7; 11 nucleotides line up with TRBD2. The CDR3 is CASSDSGRALGQYF. The CDR3 DNA reads as TGTGCCAGCAGCGATAGCGGGAGGGCCCTCGGGCAGTACTTC.